This TCR beta chain stems from a study of cytomegalovirus exposure and HLA in healthy donors. Study-wide background: HLA-typed donors were the source of approximately 86 million unique TCRs held in an early data release. Broader study findings: Three CMV-associated chains proved CMV antigen-specific in vitro. Presence/absence analyses assumed roughly uniform sequencing depth across donors.

Concerning this clone: Its target is not known.

Primers: 60 Vbeta forward and 13 Jbeta reverse. Clones were read by immunoSEQ multiplex PCR, and TCRdb kept only the in-frame ones, dropping some. The sample carries around 150,000 clones, 79% recorded once. Healthy individuals who donated bone marrow served as the donors. V was clipped by 0 bases and J by 5 bases, with 9 bases between them. The CDR3 consists of 14 residues. The germline gives CDR1 KGHSH, CDR2 LQKENI. The chain employs TRBV18 and TRBJ2-3; D is unresolved. The clonotype was recovered from a man aged 50-59 years in good health and CMV-seropositive. The sample taken for sequencing was PBMCs. The CDR3 spells CASSPPVQRDTQYF. The CDR3 DNA reads as TGTGCCAGCTCACCACCGGTACAACGAGATACGCAGTATTTT.